This T cell receptor (beta chain) derives from a study of T cell responses to AZD1222 COVID-19 vaccine. Study findings and constraints: Spike-specific TCR breadth rose after two AZD1222 doses, and depth rose as well. Unmutated variant regions are reportedly targeted by nearly half of spike-specific TCRs.

Only in-frame clones appear in the TCRdb table, and some are missing; sequencing was by immunoSEQ multiplex PCR. This sample yields approximately 110,000 clones, of which over 75% are seen a single time; around a sixth belongs to the top ten. This clone was counted once. Its antigen is not identified. Trimming at V came to 4 bases and at J to 4 bases, leaving 4 bases not matched to a gene. The CDR3 loop spans 15 amino acids. The germline V gene has CDR1 MGHRA and CDR2 YSYEKL. This clonotype was obtained from an adult in good health. The genes are TRBV4-1 and TRBJ2-2, with 9 bases aligning to TRBD2. The sample was peripheral blood, taken on day 0 of AZD1222 vaccination. The chain's CDR3 is CASSLAGAFTGELFF. Written as DNA, the CDR3 is TGCGCCAGCAGCCTAGCGGGGGCCTTCACCGGGGAGCTGTTTTTT.